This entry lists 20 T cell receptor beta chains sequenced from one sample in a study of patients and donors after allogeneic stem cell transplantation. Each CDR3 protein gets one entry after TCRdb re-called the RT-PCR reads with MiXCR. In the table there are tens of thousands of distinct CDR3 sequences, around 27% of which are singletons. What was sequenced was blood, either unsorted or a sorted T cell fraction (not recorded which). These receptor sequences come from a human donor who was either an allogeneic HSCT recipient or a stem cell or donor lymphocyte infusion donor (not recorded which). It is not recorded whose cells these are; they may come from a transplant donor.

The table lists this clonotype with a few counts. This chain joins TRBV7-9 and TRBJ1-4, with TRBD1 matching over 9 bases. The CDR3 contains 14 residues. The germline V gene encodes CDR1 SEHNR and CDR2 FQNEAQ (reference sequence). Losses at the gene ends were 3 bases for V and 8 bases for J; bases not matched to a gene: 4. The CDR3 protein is CASSFGQGYEKLFF. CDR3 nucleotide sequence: TGTGCCAGCAGCTTCGGACAGGGGTACGAAAAACTGTTTTTT.

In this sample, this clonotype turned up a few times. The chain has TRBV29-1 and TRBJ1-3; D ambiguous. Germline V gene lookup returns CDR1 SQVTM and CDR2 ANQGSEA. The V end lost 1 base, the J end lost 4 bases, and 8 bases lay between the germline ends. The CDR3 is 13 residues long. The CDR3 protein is CSVEVSAGNTIYF. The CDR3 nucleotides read TGCAGCGTTGAAGTCTCGGCCGGAAACACCATATATTTT.

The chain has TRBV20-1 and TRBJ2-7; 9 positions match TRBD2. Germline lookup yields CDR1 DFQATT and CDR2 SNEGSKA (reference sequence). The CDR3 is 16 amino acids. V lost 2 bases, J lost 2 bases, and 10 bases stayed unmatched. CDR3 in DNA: TGCAGTGCTAGATTTTATAGCGGGAGTCCGACCTACGAGCAGTACTTC. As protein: CSARFYSGSPTYEQYF.

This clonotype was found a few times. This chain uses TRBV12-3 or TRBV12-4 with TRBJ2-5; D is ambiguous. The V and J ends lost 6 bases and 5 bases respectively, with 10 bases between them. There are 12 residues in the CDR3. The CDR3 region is CASRAPGETQYF. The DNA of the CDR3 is TGTGCCAGCAGGGCCCCCGGGGAGACCCAGTACTTC.

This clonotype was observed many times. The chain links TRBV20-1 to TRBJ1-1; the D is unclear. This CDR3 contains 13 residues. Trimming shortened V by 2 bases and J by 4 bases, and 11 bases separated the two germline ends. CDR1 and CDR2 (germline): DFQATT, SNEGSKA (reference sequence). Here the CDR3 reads CSARPAGSTEAFF. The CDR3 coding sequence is TGCAGTGCTAGACCCGCGGGGAGCACTGAAGCTTTCTTT.

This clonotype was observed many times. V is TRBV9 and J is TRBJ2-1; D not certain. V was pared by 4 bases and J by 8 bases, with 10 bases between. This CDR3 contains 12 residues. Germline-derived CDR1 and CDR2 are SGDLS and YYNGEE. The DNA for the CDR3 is TGTGCCAGCAGCCTTAGTGGGGATGAGCAGTTCTTC. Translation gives CASSLSGDEQFF.

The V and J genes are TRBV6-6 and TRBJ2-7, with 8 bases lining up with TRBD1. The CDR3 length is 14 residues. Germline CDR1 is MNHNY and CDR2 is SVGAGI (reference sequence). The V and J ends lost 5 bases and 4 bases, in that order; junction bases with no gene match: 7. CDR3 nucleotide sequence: TGTGCCAGCAGTACTGGGACAGGAGATTACGAGCAGTACTTC. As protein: CASSTGTGDYEQYF.

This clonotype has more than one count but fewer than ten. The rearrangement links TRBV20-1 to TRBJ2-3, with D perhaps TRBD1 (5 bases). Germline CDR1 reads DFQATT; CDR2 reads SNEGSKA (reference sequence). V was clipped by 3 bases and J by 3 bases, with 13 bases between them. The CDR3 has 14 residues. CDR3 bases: TGCAGTGCTAGCAGGAATAGGGGTACAGATACGCAGTATTTT. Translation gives CSASRNRGTDTQYF.

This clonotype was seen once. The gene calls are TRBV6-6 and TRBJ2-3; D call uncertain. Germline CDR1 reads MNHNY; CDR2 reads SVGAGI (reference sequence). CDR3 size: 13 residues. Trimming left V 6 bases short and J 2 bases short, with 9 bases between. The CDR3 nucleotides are TGTGCCAGCAGCTCCGTCCTCACAGATACGCAGTATTTT. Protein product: CASSSVLTDTQYF.

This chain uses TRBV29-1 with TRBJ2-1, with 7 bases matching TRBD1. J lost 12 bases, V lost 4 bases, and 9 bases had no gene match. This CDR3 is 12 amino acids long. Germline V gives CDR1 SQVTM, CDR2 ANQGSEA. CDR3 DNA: TGCAGCGTTGTTACAGGGGACCTGGCGCAGTTCTTC. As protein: CSVVTGDLAQFF.

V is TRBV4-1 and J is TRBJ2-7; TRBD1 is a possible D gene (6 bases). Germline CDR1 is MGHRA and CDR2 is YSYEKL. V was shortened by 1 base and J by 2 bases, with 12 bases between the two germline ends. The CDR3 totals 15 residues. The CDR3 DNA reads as TGCGCCAGCAGCCAAGGGGACATTACTACCTACGAGCAGTACTTC. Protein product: CASSQGDITTYEQYF.

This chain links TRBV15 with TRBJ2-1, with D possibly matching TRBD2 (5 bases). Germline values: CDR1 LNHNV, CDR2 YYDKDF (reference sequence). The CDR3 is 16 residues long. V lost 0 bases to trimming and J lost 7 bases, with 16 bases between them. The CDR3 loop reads CATSRDPSLLGNEQFF. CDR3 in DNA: TGTGCCACCAGCAGAGATCCTAGCCTCCTAGGGAATGAGCAGTTCTTC.

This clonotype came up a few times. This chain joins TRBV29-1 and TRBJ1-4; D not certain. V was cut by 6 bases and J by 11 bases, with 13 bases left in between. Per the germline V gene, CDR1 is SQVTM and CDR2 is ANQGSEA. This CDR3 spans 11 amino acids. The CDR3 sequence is CSVYSPPKLFF. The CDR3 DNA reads TGCAGCGTCTACAGTCCACCCAAACTGTTTTTT.

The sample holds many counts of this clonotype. The DNA for the CDR3 is TGCAGTGCTAGAGAGGGGCGTGGAGGCTACACCTTC. Translation: CSAREGRGGYTF. This chain uses TRBV20-1 with TRBJ1-2, with D perhaps matching TRBD1 (5 bases). CDR3 size: 12 residues. Germline V gives CDR1 DFQATT, CDR2 SNEGSKA (reference sequence). V was shortened by 0 bases and J by 8 bases, with 10 bases between the two germline ends.

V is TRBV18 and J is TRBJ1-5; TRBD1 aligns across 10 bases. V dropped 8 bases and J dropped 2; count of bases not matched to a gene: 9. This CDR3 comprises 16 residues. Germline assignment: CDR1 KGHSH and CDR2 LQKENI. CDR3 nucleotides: TGTGCCAGCGCCAGACAGGGGGCATTTGGCAATCAGCCCCAGCATTTT. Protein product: CASARQGAFGNQPQHF.

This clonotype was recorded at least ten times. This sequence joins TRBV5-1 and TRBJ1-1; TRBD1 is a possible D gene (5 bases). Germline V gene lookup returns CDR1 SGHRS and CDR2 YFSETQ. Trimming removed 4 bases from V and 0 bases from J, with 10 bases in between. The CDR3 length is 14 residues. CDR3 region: CASSVGTMNTEAFF. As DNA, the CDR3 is TGCGCCAGCAGCGTGGGGACCATGAACACTGAAGCTTTCTTT.

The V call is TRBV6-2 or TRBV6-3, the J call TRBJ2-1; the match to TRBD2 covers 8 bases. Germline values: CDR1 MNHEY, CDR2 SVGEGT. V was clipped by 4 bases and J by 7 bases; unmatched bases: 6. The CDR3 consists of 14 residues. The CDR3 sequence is CASSSEREQNEQFF. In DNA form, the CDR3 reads TGTGCCAGCAGTTCCGAGCGGGAGCAAAATGAGCAGTTCTTC.

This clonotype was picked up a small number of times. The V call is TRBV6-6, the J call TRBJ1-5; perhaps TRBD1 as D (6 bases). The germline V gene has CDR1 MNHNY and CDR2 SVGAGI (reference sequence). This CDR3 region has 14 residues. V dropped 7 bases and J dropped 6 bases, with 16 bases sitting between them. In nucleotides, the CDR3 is TGTGCCAGCAATGGGGGGCGCGTCGGTCAGCCCCAGCATTTT. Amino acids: CASNGGRVGQPQHF.

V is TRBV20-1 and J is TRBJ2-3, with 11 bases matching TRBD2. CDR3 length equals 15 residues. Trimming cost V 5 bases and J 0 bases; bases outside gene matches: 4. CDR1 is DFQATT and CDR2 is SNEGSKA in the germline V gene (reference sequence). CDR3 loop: CSASSGGTSTDTQYF. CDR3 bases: TGCAGTGCTTCTAGCGGGGGGACTAGCACAGATACGCAGTATTTT.

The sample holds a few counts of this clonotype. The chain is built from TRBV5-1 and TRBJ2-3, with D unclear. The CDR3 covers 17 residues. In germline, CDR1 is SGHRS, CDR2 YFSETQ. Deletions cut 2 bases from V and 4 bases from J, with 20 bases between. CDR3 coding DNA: TGCGCCAGCAGCTTCCTGGATTGGTTCGACCCTCCAGATACGCAGTATTTT. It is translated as CASSFLDWFDPPDTQYF.